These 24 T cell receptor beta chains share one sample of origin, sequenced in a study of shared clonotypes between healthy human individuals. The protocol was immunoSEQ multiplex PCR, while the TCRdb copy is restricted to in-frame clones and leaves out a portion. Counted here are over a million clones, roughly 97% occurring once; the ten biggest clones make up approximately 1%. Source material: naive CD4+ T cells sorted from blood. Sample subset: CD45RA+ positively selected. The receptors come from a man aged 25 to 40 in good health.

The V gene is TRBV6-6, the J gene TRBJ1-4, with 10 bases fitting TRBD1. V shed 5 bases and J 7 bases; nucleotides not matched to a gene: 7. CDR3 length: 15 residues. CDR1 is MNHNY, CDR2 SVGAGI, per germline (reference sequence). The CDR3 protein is CASSLPGQGSEKLFF. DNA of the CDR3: TGTGCCAGCAGTCTACCGGGACAGGGGAGTGAAAAACTGTTTTTT.

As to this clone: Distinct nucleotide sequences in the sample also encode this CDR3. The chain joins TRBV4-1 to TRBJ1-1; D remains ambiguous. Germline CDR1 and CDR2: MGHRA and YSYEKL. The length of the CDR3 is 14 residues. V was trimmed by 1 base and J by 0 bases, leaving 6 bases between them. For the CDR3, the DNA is TGCGCCAGCAGCCAAGTCACGGTGAACACTGAAGCTTTCTTT. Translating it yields CASSQVTVNTEAFF.

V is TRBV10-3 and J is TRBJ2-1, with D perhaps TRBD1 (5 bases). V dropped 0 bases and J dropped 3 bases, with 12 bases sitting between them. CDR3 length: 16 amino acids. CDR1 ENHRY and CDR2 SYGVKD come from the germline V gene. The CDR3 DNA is TGTGCCATCAGTGAGTCAGCAGGGATGGGCTACAATGAGCAGTTCTTC. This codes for CAISESAGMGYNEQFF.

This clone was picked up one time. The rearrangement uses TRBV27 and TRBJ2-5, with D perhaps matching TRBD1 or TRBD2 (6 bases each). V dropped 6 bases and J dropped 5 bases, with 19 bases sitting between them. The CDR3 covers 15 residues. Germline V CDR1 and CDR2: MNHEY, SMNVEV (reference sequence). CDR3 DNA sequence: TGTGCCAGCAGCCACCTGGGGGCGGGGATTGAGACCCAGTACTTC. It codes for CASSHLGAGIETQYF.

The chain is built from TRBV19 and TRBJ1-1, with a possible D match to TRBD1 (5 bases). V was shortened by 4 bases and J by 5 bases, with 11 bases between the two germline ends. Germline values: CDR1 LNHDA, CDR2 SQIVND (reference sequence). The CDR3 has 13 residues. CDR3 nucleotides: TGTGCCAGTAGTAAGATAAGGGGAACTGAAGCTTTCTTT. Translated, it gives CASSKIRGTEAFF.

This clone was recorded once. CDR3 amino acids: CASSFQSGDYNEQFF. For the CDR3, the DNA is TGTGCCAGCAGCTTTCAGTCGGGCGACTACAATGAGCAGTTCTTC. V usage is TRBV7-6 and J usage is TRBJ2-1; D unresolved. Trimming shortened V by 3 bases and J by 3 bases, and 12 bases separated the two germline ends. Germline CDR1 is SGHVS and CDR2 is FNYEAQ. The CDR3 has 15 amino acids.

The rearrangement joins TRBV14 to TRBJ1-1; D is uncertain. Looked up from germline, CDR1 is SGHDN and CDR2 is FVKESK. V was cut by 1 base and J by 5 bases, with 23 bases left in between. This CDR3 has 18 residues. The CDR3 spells CASSQASAYLDPGTEAFF. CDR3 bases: TGTGCCAGCAGCCAAGCCTCAGCATACCTGGACCCGGGGACTGAAGCTTTCTTT.

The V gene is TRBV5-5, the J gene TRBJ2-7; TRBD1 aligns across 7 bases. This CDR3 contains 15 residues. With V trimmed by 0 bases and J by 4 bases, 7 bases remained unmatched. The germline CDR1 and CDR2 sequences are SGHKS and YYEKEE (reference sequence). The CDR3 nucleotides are TGTGCCAGCAGCTTGGCCGGGACAGCCAATTACGAGCAGTACTTC. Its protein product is CASSLAGTANYEQYF.

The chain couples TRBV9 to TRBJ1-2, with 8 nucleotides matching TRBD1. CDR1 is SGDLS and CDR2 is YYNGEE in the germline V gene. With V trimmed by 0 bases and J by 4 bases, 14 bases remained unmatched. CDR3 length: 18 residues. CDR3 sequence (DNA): TGTGCCAGCAGCGTAGGTACAGGGGGTGAAATTGCTAGCTATGGCTACACCTTC. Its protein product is CASSVGTGGEIASYGYTF.

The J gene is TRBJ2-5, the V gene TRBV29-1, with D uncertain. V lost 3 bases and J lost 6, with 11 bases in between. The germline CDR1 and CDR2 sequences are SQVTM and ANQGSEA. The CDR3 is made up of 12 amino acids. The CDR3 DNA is TGCAGCGTTGACAGCAGTGTGAAGACCCAGTACTTC. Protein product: CSVDSSVKTQYF.

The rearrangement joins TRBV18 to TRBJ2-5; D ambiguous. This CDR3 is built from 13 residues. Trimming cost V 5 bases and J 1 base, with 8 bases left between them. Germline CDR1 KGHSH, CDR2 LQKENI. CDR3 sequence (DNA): TGTGCCAGCTCAAAGCACCTCCAAGAGACCCAGTACTTC. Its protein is CASSKHLQETQYF.

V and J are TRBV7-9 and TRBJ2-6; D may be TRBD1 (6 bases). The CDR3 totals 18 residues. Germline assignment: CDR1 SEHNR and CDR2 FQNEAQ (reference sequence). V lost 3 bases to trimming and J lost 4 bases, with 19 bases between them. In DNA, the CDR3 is TGTGCCAGCAGCTTTTCGGCAGGGGCGTCTCTGGGGGCCAACGTCCTGACTTTC. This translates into CASSFSAGASLGANVLTF. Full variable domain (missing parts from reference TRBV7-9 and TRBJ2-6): DTGVSQNPRHKITKRGQNVTFRCDPISEHNRLYWYRQTLGQGPEFLTYFQNEAQLEKSRLLSDRFSAERPKGSFSTLEIQRTEQGDSAMYLCASSFSAGASLGANVLTFGAGSRLTVL.

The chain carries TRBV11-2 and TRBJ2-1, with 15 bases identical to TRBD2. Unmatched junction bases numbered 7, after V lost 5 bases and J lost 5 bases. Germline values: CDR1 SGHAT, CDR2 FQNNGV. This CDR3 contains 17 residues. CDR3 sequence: CASSLRTSGRAHNEQFF. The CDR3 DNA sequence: TGTGCCAGCAGCCTCAGGACTAGCGGGAGGGCCCACAATGAGCAGTTCTTC.

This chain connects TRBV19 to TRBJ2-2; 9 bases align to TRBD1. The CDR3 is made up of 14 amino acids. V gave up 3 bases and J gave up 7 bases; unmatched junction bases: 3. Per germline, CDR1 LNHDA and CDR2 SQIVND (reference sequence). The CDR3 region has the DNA TGTGCCAGTAGTATCTTGACAGGGGGCGGGGAGCTGTTTTTT. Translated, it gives CASSILTGGGELFF.

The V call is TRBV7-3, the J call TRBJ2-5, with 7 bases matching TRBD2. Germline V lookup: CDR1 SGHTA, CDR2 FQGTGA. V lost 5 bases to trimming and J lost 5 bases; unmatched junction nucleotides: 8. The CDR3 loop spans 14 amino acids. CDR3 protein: CASSLGAGEETQYF. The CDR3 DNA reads TGTGCCAGCAGCCTAGGGGCGGGAGAGGAGACCCAGTACTTC.

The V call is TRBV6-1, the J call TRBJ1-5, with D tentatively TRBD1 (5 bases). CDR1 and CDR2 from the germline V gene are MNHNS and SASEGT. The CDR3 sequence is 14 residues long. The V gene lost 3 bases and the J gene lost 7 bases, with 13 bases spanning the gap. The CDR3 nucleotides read TGTGCCAGCAGTGAGGCAGGGTCCAGGCAGCCCCAGCATTTT. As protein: CASSEAGSRQPQHF.

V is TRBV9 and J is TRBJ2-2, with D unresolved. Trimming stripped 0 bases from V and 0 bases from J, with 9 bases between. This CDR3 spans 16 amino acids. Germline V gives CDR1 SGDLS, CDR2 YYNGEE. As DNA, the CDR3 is TGTGCCAGCAGCGTAGATCCAACCCCGAACACCGGGGAGCTGTTTTTT. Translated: CASSVDPTPNTGELFF.

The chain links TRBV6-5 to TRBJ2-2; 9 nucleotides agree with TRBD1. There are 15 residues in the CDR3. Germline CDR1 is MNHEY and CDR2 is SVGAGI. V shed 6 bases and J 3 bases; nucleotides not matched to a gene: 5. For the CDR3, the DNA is TGTGCCAGCAGCCGGACAGGGGCGTACACCGGGGAGCTGTTTTTT. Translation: CASSRTGAYTGELFF.

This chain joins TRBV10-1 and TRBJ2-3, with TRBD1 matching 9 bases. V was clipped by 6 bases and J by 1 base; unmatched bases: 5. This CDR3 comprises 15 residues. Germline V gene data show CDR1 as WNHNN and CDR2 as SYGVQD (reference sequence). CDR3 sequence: CASRGQGIGTDTQYF. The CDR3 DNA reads TGCGCCAGCAGAGGACAGGGGATTGGCACAGATACGCAGTATTTT.

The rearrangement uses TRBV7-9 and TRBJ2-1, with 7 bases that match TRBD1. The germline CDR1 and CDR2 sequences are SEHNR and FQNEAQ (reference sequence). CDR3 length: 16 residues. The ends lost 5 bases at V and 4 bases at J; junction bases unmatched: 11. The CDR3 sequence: CASSPTGVSRYNEQFF. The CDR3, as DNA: TGTGCCAGCAGCCCCACAGGGGTCTCGAGGTACAATGAGCAGTTCTTC.

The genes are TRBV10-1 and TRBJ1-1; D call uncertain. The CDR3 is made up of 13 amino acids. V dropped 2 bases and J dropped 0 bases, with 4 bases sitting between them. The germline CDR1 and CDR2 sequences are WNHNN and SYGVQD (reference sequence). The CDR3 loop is CASSEVLNTEAFF. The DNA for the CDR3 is TGCGCCAGCAGTGAGGTACTGAACACTGAAGCTTTCTTT.

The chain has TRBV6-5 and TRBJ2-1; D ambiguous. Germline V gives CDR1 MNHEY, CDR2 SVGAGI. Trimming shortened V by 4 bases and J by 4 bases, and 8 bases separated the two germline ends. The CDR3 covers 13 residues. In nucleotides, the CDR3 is TGTGCCAGCAGTTCCCCTGGATACAATGAGCAGTTCTTC. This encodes CASSSPGYNEQFF.

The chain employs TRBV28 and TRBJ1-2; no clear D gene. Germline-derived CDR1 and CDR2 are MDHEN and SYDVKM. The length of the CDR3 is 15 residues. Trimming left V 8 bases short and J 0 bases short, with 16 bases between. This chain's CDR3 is CASSRLGPPNYGYTF. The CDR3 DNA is TGTGCCAGCTCTCGTCTGGGCCCCCCTAACTATGGCTACACCTTC.

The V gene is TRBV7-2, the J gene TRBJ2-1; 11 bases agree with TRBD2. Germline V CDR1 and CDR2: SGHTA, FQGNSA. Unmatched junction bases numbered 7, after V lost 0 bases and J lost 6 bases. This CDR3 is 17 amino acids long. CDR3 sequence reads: CASSLASGRGGPNEQFF. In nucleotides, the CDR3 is TGTGCCAGCAGCTTAGCTAGCGGGAGGGGAGGCCCCAATGAGCAGTTCTTC.